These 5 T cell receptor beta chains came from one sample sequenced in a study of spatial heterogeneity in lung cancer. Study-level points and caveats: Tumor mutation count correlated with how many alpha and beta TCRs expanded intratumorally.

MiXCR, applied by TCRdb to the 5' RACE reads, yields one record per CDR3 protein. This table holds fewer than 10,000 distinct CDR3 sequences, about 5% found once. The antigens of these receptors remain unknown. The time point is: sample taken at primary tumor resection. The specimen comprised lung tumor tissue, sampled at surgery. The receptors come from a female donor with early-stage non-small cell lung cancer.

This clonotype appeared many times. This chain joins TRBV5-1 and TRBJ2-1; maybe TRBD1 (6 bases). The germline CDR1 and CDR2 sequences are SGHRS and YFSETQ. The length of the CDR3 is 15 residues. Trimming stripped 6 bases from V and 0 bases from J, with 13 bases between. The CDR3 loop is CASTDRTASYNEQFF. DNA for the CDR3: TGCGCCAGCACCGATAGGACAGCCTCCTACAATGAGCAGTTCTTC. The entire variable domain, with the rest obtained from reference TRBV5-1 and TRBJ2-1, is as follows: KAGVTQTPRYLIKTRGQQVTLSCSPISGHRSVSWYQQTPGQGLQFLFEYFSETQRNKGNFPGRFSGRQFSNSRSEMNVSTLELGDSALYLCASTDRTASYNEQFFGPGTRLTVL.

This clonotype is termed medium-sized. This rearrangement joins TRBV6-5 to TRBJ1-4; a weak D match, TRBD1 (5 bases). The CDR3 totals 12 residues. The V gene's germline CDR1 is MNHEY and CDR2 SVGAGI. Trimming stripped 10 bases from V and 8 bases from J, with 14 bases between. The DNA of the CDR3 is TGTGCCACCCAGGACATCAGGGAAAAACTGTTTTTT. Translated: CATQDIREKLFF.

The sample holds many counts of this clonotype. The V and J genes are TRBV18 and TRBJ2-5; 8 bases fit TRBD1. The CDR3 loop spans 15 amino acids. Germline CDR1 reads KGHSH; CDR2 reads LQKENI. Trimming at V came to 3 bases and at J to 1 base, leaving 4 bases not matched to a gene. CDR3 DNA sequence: TGTGCCAGCTCACCCAAGACAGGGGTCCAAGAGACCCAGTACTTC. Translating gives CASSPKTGVQETQYF. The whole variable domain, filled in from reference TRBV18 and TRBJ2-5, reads NAGVMQNPRHLVRRRGQEARLRCSPMKGHSHVYWYRQLPEEGLKFMVYLQKENIIDESGMPKERFSAEFPKEGPSILRIQQVVRGDSAAYFCASSPKTGVQETQYFGPGTRLLVL.

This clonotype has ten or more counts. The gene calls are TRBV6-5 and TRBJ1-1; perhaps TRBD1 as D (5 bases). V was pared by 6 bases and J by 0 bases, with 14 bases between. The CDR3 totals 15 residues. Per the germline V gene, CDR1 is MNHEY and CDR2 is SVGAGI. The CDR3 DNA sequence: TGTGCCAGCAGAAGACAGTTTCAGATGAACACTGAAGCTTTCTTT. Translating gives CASRRQFQMNTEAFF.

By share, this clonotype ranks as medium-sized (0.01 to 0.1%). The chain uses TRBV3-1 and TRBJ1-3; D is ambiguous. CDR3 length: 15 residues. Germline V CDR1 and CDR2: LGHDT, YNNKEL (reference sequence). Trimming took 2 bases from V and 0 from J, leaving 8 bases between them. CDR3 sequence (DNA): TGTGCCAGCAGCCAATATACAGTCTCTGGAAACACCATATATTTT. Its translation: CASSQYTVSGNTIYF. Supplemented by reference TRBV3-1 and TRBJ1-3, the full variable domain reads DTAVSQTPKYLVTQMGNDKSIKCEQNLGHDTMYWYKQDSKKFLKIMFSYNNKELIINETVPNRFSPKSPDKAHLNLHINSLELGDSAVYFCASSQYTVSGNTIYFGEGSWLTVV.